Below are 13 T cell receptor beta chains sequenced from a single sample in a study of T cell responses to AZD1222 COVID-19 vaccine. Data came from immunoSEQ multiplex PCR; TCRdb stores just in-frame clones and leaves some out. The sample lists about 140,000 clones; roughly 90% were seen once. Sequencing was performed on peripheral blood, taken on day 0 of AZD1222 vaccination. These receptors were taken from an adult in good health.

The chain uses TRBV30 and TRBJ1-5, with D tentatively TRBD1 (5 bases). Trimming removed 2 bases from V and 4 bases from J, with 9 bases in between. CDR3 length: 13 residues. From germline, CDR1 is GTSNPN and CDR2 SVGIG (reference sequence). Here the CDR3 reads CAWSLQVNQPQHF. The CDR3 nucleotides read TGTGCCTGGAGTCTACAGGTAAATCAGCCCCAGCATTTT. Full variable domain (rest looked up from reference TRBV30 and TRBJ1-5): SQTIHQWPATLVQPVGSPLSLECTVEGTSNPNLYWYRQAAGRGLQLLFYSVGIGQISSEVPQNLSASRPQDRQFILSSKKLLLSDSGFYLCAWSLQVNQPQHFGDGTRLSIL.

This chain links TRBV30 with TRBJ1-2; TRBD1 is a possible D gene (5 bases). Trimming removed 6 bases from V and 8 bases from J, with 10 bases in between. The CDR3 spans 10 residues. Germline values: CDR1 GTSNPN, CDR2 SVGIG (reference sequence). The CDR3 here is CACLRGGYTF. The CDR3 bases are TGTGCCTGTCTGCGGGGGGGCTACACCTTC.

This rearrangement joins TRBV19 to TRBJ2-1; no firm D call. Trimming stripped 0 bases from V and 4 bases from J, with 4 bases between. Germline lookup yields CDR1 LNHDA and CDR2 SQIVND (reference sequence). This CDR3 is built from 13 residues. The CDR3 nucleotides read TGTGCCAGTAGTATAGATGTATACAATGAGCAGTTCTTC. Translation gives CASSIDVYNEQFF.

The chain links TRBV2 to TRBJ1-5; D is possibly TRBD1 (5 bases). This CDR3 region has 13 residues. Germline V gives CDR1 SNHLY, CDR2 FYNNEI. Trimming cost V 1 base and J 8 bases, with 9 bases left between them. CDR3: CASSEVGQEPQHF. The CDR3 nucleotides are TGTGCCAGCAGTGAAGTGGGGCAGGAGCCCCAGCATTTT.

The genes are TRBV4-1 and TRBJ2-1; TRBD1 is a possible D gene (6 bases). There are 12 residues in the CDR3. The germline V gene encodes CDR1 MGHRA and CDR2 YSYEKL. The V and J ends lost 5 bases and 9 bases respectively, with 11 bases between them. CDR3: CASSSPGAEQFF. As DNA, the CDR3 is TGCGCCAGCAGCTCGCCAGGGGCTGAGCAGTTCTTC.

CDR3 residues: CSARAVLEQFF. CDR3 nucleotide sequence: TGCAGTGCTAGAGCGGTCTTGGAGCAGTTCTTC. J is TRBJ2-1 and V is TRBV20-1, with D unresolved. The CDR3 loop spans 11 amino acids. Germline lookup yields CDR1 DFQATT and CDR2 SNEGSKA (reference sequence). Trimming removed 1 base at V and 10 bases at J, with 8 bases between.

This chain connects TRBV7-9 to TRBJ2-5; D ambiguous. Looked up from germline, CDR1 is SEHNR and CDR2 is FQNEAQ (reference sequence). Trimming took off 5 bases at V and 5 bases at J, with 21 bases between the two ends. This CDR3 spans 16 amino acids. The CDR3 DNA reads TGTGCCAGCAGCCATTATACCTCCCCTAGTGAGGAGACCCAGTACTTC. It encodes CASSHYTSPSEETQYF.

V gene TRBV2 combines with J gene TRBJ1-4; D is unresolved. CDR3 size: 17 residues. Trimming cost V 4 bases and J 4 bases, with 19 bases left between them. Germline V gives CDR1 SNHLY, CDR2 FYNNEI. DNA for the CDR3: TGTGCCAGCAGTGTTCCCCCCCAGGAGATTGGTAATGAAAAACTGTTTTTT. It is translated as CASSVPPQEIGNEKLFF.

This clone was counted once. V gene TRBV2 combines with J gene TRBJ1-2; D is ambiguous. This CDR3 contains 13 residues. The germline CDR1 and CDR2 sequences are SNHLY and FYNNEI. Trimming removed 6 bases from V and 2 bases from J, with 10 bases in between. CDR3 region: CASSLLSNYGYTF. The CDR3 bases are TGTGCCAGCAGCCTCTTGTCGAACTATGGCTACACCTTC. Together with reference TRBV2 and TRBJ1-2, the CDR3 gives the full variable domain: EPEVTQTPSHQVTQMGQEVILRCVPISNHLYFYWYRQILGQKVEFLVSFYNNEISEKSEIFDDQFSVERPDGSNFTLKIRSTKLEDSAMYFCASSLLSNYGYTFGSGTRLTVV.

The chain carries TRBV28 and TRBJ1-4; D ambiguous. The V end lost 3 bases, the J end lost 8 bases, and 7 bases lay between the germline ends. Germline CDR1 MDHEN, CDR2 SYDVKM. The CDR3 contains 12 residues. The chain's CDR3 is CASSFGIEKLFF. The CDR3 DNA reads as TGTGCCAGCAGTTTTGGGATAGAAAAACTGTTTTTT.

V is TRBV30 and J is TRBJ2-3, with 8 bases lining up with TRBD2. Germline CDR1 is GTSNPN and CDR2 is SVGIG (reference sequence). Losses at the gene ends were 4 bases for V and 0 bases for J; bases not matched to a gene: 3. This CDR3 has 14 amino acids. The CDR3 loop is CAWISGGSTDTQYF. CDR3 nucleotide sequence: TGTGCCTGGATAAGCGGGGGTAGCACAGATACGCAGTATTTT.

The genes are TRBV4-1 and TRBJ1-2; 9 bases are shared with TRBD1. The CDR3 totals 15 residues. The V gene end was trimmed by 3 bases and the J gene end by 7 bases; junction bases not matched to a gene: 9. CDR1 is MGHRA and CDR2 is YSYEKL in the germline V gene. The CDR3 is CASSQLTGGFSGYTF. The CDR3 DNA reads TGCGCCAGCAGCCAGCTAACAGGGGGCTTTAGTGGCTACACCTTC.

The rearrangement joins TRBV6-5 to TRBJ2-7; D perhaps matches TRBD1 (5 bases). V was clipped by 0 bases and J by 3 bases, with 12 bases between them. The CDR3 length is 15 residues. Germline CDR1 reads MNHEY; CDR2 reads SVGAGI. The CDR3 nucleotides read TGTGCCAGCAGTTACTCGGGTGTCAGGGTCTACGAGCAGTACTTC. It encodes CASSYSGVRVYEQYF.